Presented here are 24 T cell receptor beta chains from one specimen sequenced in a study of metastatic and nonmetastatic thyroid tumors. Every patient underwent thyroid surgery untreated. TCRdb called clones again from the PCR reads with MiXCR. Here the sample spans around 10,000 clones, 12% being singletons. Input material: blood. The receptors shown here come from a female donor with papillary thyroid cancer or a benign thyroid nodule (not recorded which). Some clones in this sample may be carry-over from other donors' samples.

For this clone: Germline is not matched at one junction end, which may reflect a read error. DNA of the CDR3: TGTGCCATCTCACCAACTTTGGCCATGGAGTATGGGAATGAGCAGTTCTTC. This sequence encodes CAISPTLAMEYGNEQFF. The chain combines TRBV18 with TRBJ2-1, with D unresolved. CDR1 is KGHSH and CDR2 is LQKENI in the germline V gene. The CDR3 extends over 17 amino acids.

In its sample, this clone ranks as medium-sized. This chain uses TRBV25-1 with TRBJ2-2; the D is unclear. V lost 4 bases to trimming and J lost 1 base, with 7 bases between them. The CDR3 sequence is 14 residues long. Germline CDR1 reads MGHDK; CDR2 reads SYGVNS. CDR3 residues: CASSARWNTGELFF. As DNA, the CDR3 is TGTGCCAGCAGTGCGCGCTGGAACACCGGGGAGCTGTTTTTT. Combining the CDR3 with reference TRBV25-1 and TRBJ2-2 gives the whole variable domain EADIYQTPRYLVIGTGKKITLECSQTMGHDKMYWYQQDPGMELHLIHYSYGVNSTEKGDLSSESTVSRIRTEHFPLTLESARPSHTSQYLCASSARWNTGELFFGEGSRLTVL.

This clone is labeled as medium-sized (0.01 to 0.1%). J is TRBJ1-1 and V is TRBV6-1; 7 bases match TRBD1. The CDR3 covers 14 residues. CDR1 is MNHNS and CDR2 is SASEGT in the germline V gene. Trimming cost V 7 bases and J 2 bases; bases outside gene matches: 7. CDR3 amino acids: CASTIDRANTEAFF. In nucleotides, the CDR3 is TGTGCCAGCACCATAGACAGGGCTAACACTGAAGCTTTCTTT.

The sample holds many counts of this clone. The rearrangement uses TRBV7-9 and TRBJ2-1, with 9 bases that match TRBD2. After removal of 0 bases from V and 2 bases from J, the junction contained 2 bases not matched to a gene. CDR3 length equals 16 residues. The germline gives CDR1 SEHNR, CDR2 FQNEAQ (reference sequence). CDR3 coding DNA: TGTGCCAGCAGCTTAGCAGCGGGGGGCCCCTACAATGAGCAGTTCTTC. Amino acid sequence: CASSLAAGGPYNEQFF.

This clone was seen repeatedly, ten times or more. This CDR3 reads CSARGLGGSGSYFEQFF. The CDR3 DNA is TGCAGTGCTAGAGGGCTTGGTGGTAGCGGGAGTTACTTTGAGCAGTTCTTC. The J gene is TRBJ2-1, the V gene TRBV20-1, with 9 positions matching TRBD2. This CDR3 region has 17 residues. With V trimmed by 1 base and J by 9 bases, 16 bases remained unmatched. CDR1 DFQATT and CDR2 SNEGSKA come from the germline V gene (reference sequence).

Within the sample, this clone is medium-sized. This CDR3 is CASSRGFLNTEAFF. CDR3 bases: TGTGCCAGCAGCCGAGGGTTTCTGAACACTGAAGCTTTCTTT. The chain couples TRBV13 to TRBJ1-1, with D uncertain. Between the trimmed V and J ends, which lost 5 bases and 0 bases, there was a span of 10 bases. The CDR3 spans 14 residues. Germline values: CDR1 PRHDT, CDR2 FYEKMQ (reference sequence). The whole variable domain, remainder taken from reference TRBV13 and TRBJ1-1, is AAGVIQSPRHLIKEKRETATLKCYPIPRHDTVYWYQQGPGQDPQFLISFYEKMQSDKGSIPDRFSAQQFSDYHSELNMSSLELGDSALYFCASSRGFLNTEAFFGQGTRLTVV.

This clone has at least ten counts. This chain links TRBV7-8 with TRBJ2-5, with 10 bases lining up with TRBD2. There are 16 residues in the CDR3. Per germline, CDR1 SGHVS and CDR2 FQNEAQ. With V trimmed by 0 bases and J by 5 bases, 6 bases remained unmatched. The CDR3 sequence: CASSLALAGVRETQYF. The CDR3 DNA sequence: TGTGCCAGCAGCTTAGCCCTAGCGGGGGTAAGGGAGACCCAGTACTTC. Drawing the rest from reference TRBV7-8 and TRBJ2-5, the complete variable domain is GAGVSQSPRYKVAKRGQDVALRCDPISGHVSLFWYQQALGQGPEFLTYFQNEAQLDKSGLPSDRFFAERPEGSVSTLKIQRTQQEDSAVYLCASSLALAGVRETQYFGPGTRLLVL.

A single count supports this clone. The rearrangement joins TRBV13 to TRBJ2-7; D ambiguous. The CDR3 runs 12 residues. Germline V gene data show CDR1 as PRHDT and CDR2 as FYEKMQ (reference sequence). Trimming stripped 4 bases from V and 2 bases from J, with 6 bases between. The CDR3 here is CASSSGPYEQYF. CDR3 DNA: TGTGCCAGCAGCTCCGGCCCCTACGAGCAGTACTTC.

This clone was recorded many times. This chain joins TRBV7-9 and TRBJ2-1; 8 positions match TRBD2. The CDR3 has 17 amino acids. The germline V gene encodes CDR1 SEHNR and CDR2 FQNEAQ (reference sequence). Trimming at V came to 6 bases and at J to 3 bases, leaving 13 bases not matched to a gene. The CDR3 DNA sequence: TGTGCCAGCAGTCATAGTAGTTCGGGGGGGATCTACAATGAGCAGTTCTTC. It codes for CASSHSSSGGIYNEQFF.

With regard to this clone: Germline and junction disagree at one end, which may indicate a read error. The same CDR3 can be traced to other DNA sequences in this sample. The rearrangement links TRBV20-1 to TRBJ2-1, with TRBD2 matching 15 bases. The germline V gene has CDR1 DFQATT and CDR2 SNEGSKA (reference sequence). The CDR3 spans 19 residues. The CDR3 here is CSALPGTSGRTFSYNEQFF. In nucleotides, the CDR3 is TGCAGTGCTCTACCAGGGACTAGCGGGAGGACATTCTCCTACAATGAGCAGTTCTTT.

The chain couples TRBV11-1 to TRBJ1-2; D is possibly TRBD1 (6 bases). V shed 5 bases and J shed 4 bases, with 20 bases lying between them. The CDR3 is 16 residues long. CDR1 is SGHAT and CDR2 is FQDESV in the germline V gene (reference sequence). The chain's CDR3 is CASSLLTGETTYGYTF. The DNA of the CDR3 is TGTGCCAGCAGCCTTCTGACAGGAGAAACAACCTATGGCTACACCTTC.

This clone has ten or more counts. The gene calls are TRBV18 and TRBJ2-3, with D possibly TRBD2 on 6 matching bases. This CDR3 has 14 residues. Between the trimmed V and J ends, which lost 1 base and 2 bases, there was a span of 7 bases. Germline V lookup: CDR1 KGHSH, CDR2 LQKENI. The CDR3 DNA reads as TGTGCCAGCTCACCACGGAGGGACACAGATACGCAGTATTTT. Translated: CASSPRRDTDTQYF.

This clone occurred many times. The V call is TRBV9, the J call TRBJ2-1; D ambiguous. The CDR3 is made up of 14 amino acids. V lost 0 bases to trimming and J lost 1 base, with 5 bases between them. The germline gives CDR1 SGDLS, CDR2 YYNGEE. The CDR3 spells CASSVGSSYNEQFF. CDR3 DNA: TGTGCCAGCAGCGTAGGCAGTTCCTACAATGAGCAGTTCTTC.

Sample share makes this clone medium-sized. The chain couples TRBV6-1 to TRBJ2-5; TRBD1 or TRBD2 may be the D gene (5 bases each). V lost 5 bases and J lost 1, with 14 bases in between. Germline V lookup: CDR1 MNHNS, CDR2 SASEGT. There are 15 residues in the CDR3. The CDR3 loop is CASSSLWGSQETQYF. CDR3 sequence (DNA): TGTGCCAGCAGTTCCCTTTGGGGGAGCCAAGAGACCCAGTACTTC.

This clone was observed many times. The chain couples TRBV18 to TRBJ2-2; D uncertain. Trimming cost V 3 bases and J 7 bases, with 12 bases left between them. This CDR3 has 14 residues. Germline lookup yields CDR1 KGHSH and CDR2 LQKENI. The CDR3 DNA follows: TGTGCCAGCTCACCCCGAACTAAGGACGGGGAGCTGTTTTTT. Translated, it gives CASSPRTKDGELFF.

The chain is built from TRBV5-1 and TRBJ2-5, with D tentatively TRBD1 (5 bases). The germline V gene encodes CDR1 SGHRS and CDR2 YFSETQ. The CDR3 sequence is 13 residues long. V was cut by 4 bases and J by 2 bases, with 9 bases left in between. The DNA for the CDR3 is TGCGCCAGCAGCACAGGAATACAAGAGACCCAGTACTTC. Its protein product is CASSTGIQETQYF.

This clone was picked up a small number of times. CDR3 region: CASNFDSYEQYF. The CDR3 nucleotides read TGTGCCAGCAATTTCGACAGTTACGAGCAGTACTTC. The chain carries TRBV6-1 and TRBJ2-7, with D maybe TRBD1 (5 bases). The CDR3 spans 12 residues. CDR1 is MNHNS and CDR2 is SASEGT in the germline V gene. Trimming pared 7 bases from V and 4 bases from J, leaving 11 bases between.

The CDR3 reads CASSQDPGMPVVGYTF. The CDR3 bases are TGTGCCAGCAGCCAAGATCCAGGAATGCCTGTGGTGGGCTACACCTTC. The chain couples TRBV3-1 to TRBJ1-2, with D uncertain. Trimming removed 0 bases at V and 8 bases at J, with 19 bases between. Germline V CDR1 and CDR2: LGHDT, YNNKEL (reference sequence). CDR3 length equals 16 residues.

This clone was seen repeatedly, ten times or more. This chain links TRBV27 with TRBJ2-3; 14 nucleotides match TRBD2. Losses at the gene ends were 4 bases for V and 8 bases for J; bases not matched to a gene: 14. The germline V gene encodes CDR1 MNHEY and CDR2 SMNVEV (reference sequence). This CDR3 region has 18 residues. CDR3 in amino acids: CASSSQTQTSGGASTQYF. In DNA, the CDR3 is TGTGCCAGCAGTTCCCAAACCCAGACTAGCGGGGGGGCCAGTACGCAGTATTTT.

This clone appeared many times. The rearrangement joins TRBV7-9 to TRBJ1-1; D is uncertain. Trimming took off 5 bases at V and 1 base at J, with 8 bases between the two ends. Germline-derived CDR1 and CDR2 are SEHNR and FQNEAQ (reference sequence). The CDR3 loop spans 13 amino acids. The CDR3 loop is CASSPFRNTEAFF. CDR3 nucleotides: TGTGCCAGCAGCCCATTCAGGAACACTGAAGCTTTCTTT.

This clone appeared many times. This sequence may be a read error, since a much larger clone differs from it by one base. The sample contains more than one DNA sequence encoding this CDR3. This chain joins TRBV12-5 and TRBJ2-1; 7 bases match TRBD2. The CDR3 runs 17 residues. The germline V gene has CDR1 LGHNT and CDR2 FRNRAP. The DNA of the CDR3 is TGTGCCAGTGGTTTAGGTTGGGGGGGGAGACTCTACAATGAGCAGTTCTTC. It is translated as CASGLGWGGRLYNEQFF.

This clone is classed as medium-sized (0.01 to 0.1%). The chain uses TRBV6-1 and TRBJ2-1; 8 bases agree with TRBD2. Germline trimming cut 7 bases from V and 12 bases from J; bases unmatched to any gene: 5. Germline lookup yields CDR1 MNHNS and CDR2 SASEGT. The CDR3 is 11 amino acids. The CDR3 DNA sequence: TGTGCCAGCACCGTAGCGGGAACGCAGTTCTTC. Translated, it gives CASTVAGTQFF.

This clone was recorded many times. This sequence may be a read error, since a much larger clone differs from it by one base. The chain's CDR3 is CAPAGVVGQFF. In DNA form, the CDR3 reads TGTGCCCCCGCGGGGGTAGTAGGTCAGTTCTTC. V is TRBV2 and J is TRBJ2-1, with TRBD2 matching 7 bases. The length of the CDR3 is 11 residues. The V gene's germline CDR1 is SNHLY and CDR2 FYNNEI. The ends lost 11 bases at V and 13 bases at J; junction bases unmatched: 11.

There are many counts of this clone. J is TRBJ2-3 and V is TRBV5-1, with D possibly matching TRBD2 (7 bases). This CDR3 is built from 16 residues. The germline V gene has CDR1 SGHRS and CDR2 YFSETQ. V was shortened by 3 bases and J by 4 bases, with 18 bases between the two germline ends. The CDR3 DNA follows: TGCGCCAGCAGCTCCGGGGGGCCGCAGTCCCCAGATACGCAGTATTTT. Its protein is CASSSGGPQSPDTQYF.